This T cell receptor beta chain was found in a study of T cell responses to AZD1222 COVID-19 vaccine. Background on the study: Whether given at about 4 or about 12 weeks, second doses were pooled.

In the case of this clone: The antigen is not known.

Study conclusions and caveats: Rises in breadth and depth of Spike-specific TCRs came after two AZD1222 doses. Mapped onto spike, vaccine-associated CD4 TCRs spanned it and were dominant at 160-218 and 743-854. The donors showed a predominance of white British ancestry and of females, with possible underestimation of clonal diversity.

Profiled with immunoSEQ multiplex PCR; TCRdb holds only in-frame clones, not every one. The table has approximately 180,000 clones, around nine tenths seen once. Trimming shortened V by 4 bases and J by 0 bases, and 10 bases separated the two germline ends. Germline V CDR1 and CDR2: SGHDT, YYEEEE. This CDR3 has 14 residues. The receptor's source is an adult in good health. This chain connects TRBV5-6 to TRBJ1-2; a weak D match, TRBD1 (6 bases). This material consisted of peripheral blood, taken on day 0 of AZD1222 vaccination. The CDR3 DNA sequence: TGTGCCAGCAGCCCCGGACAGACTAACTATGGCTACACCTTC. Its protein is CASSPGQTNYGYTF.